Each of the 17 T cell receptor beta chains below was sequenced from the same sample in a study of blood T cells in healthy people across ages. A J-beta primer mix and a sample-barcoded 5' primer were used in a second PCR of roughly 6 to 11 cycles. MiXCR was run by TCRdb on the 5' RACE reads, yielding one entry per CDR3 protein. In the table there are around 800,000 distinct CDR3 sequences, roughly 26% of which are singletons. Separately, the same data were catalogued under a study of T cells of mothers and their children.

Material: blood. These receptor sequences come from a boy aged 5-17 years in good health.

This clonotype was counted only a few times. This chain's CDR3 is CASTGEQQETQYF. The DNA for the CDR3 is TGTGCCAGCACGGGGGAACAACAAGAGACCCAGTACTTC. The chain recombines TRBV2 with TRBJ2-5; perhaps TRBD2 as D (6 bases). CDR3 length: 13 amino acids. The germline V gene has CDR1 SNHLY and CDR2 FYNNEI. V lost 7 bases and J lost 2, with 11 bases in between.

This rearrangement joins TRBV7-2 to TRBJ2-7; 11 nucleotides match TRBD2. J gave up 0 bases and V 0 bases, and 4 bases lay outside the gene matches. This CDR3 contains 17 residues. CDR1 SGHTA and CDR2 FQGNSA come from the germline V gene. As DNA, the CDR3 is TGTGCCAGCAGCTTAGCAACTAGCGGGGGTCTCTCCTACGAGCAGTACTTC. This gives the protein CASSLATSGGLSYEQYF.

This clonotype was seen a handful of times. The chain links TRBV11-2 to TRBJ2-5, with 13 bases identical to TRBD2. Per the germline V gene, CDR1 is SGHAT and CDR2 is FQNNGV. The V and J ends lost 1 base and 3 bases, in that order; junction bases with no gene match: 5. CDR3 length: 17 amino acids. The CDR3, as DNA: TGTGCCAGCAGCTTAGTGGGACTAGCGGGGACGAAAGAGACCCAGTACTTC. Protein product: CASSLVGLAGTKETQYF. The whole variable domain, remainder taken from reference TRBV11-2 and TRBJ2-5, is EAGVAQSPRYKIIEKRQSVAFWCNPISGHATLYWYQQILGQGPKLLIQFQNNGVVDDSQLPKDRFSAERLKGVDSTLKIQPAKLEDSAVYLCASSLVGLAGTKETQYFGPGTRLLVL.

The rearrangement uses TRBV4-1 and TRBJ2-1; 10 bases are a match to TRBD2. J lost 2 bases, V lost 1 base, and 5 bases had no gene match. Germline-derived CDR1 and CDR2 are MGHRA and YSYEKL. CDR3 length: 17 residues. This CDR3 is CASSQGLAGPPYNEQFF. The CDR3 DNA sequence: TGCGCCAGCAGCCAAGGACTAGCGGGCCCACCCTACAATGAGCAGTTCTTC.

The chain carries TRBV11-3 and TRBJ2-5, with unresolved D. CDR3 length equals 13 residues. Germline V gene lookup returns CDR1 SGHNT and CDR2 YENEEA. V lost 5 bases, J lost 3 bases, and 10 bases lay in between. The CDR3, as DNA: TGTGCCAGCAGCCAGTGGGGAAAAGAGACCCAGTACTTC. It codes for CASSQWGKETQYF.

This clonotype occurred a few times. This CDR3 is CASSWSGGNNEQFF. The DNA for the CDR3 is TGTGCCAGCAGCTGGAGCGGGGGGAACAATGAGCAGTTCTTC. This chain joins TRBV7-2 and TRBJ2-1, with 9 positions matching TRBD2. The germline V gene has CDR1 SGHTA and CDR2 FQGNSA. With 4 bases clipped from V and 5 bases from J, the junction kept 3 bases outside the gene matches. This CDR3 has 14 residues.

This clonotype was observed a few times. The chain couples TRBV2 to TRBJ1-2; 8 bases are a match to TRBD1. This CDR3 has 13 amino acids. The V and J ends lost 8 bases and 5 bases, in that order; junction bases with no gene match: 7. CDR1 and CDR2 from the germline V gene are SNHLY and FYNNEI. The CDR3 here is CASEGTGDYGYTF. Written as DNA, the CDR3 is TGTGCCAGCGAGGGGACAGGAGATTATGGCTACACCTTC.

The genes are TRBV20-1 and TRBJ1-2, with D possibly being TRBD1 (5 bases). The germline CDR1 and CDR2 sequences are DFQATT and SNEGSKA (reference sequence). V was pared by 0 bases and J by 6 bases, with 14 bases between. CDR3 length: 14 amino acids. CDR3 protein: CSARDPAGLHGYTF. The CDR3 DNA reads TGCAGTGCTAGAGATCCCGCAGGGTTGCATGGCTACACCTTC.

There are a few counts of this clonotype. This sequence joins TRBV12-3 or TRBV12-4 and TRBJ1-5; D is perhaps TRBD1 (5 bases). There are 16 residues in the CDR3. Between the trimmed V and J ends, which lost 7 bases and 3 bases, there was a span of 19 bases. CDR3 DNA: TGTGCCAGCACCGGGGGGGACGGAAGGTACAATCAGCCCCAGCATTTT. Its translation: CASTGGDGRYNQPQHF.

This clonotype was picked up a small number of times. The chain is built from TRBV28 and TRBJ2-6; D is uncertain. V lost 1 base, J lost 0 bases, and 10 bases lay in between. Germline V gene lookup returns CDR1 MDHEN and CDR2 SYDVKM. The CDR3 runs to 17 residues. The CDR3 here is CASSLSLRSSGANVLTF. For the CDR3, the DNA is TGTGCCAGCAGTTTATCCCTACGGTCCTCTGGGGCCAACGTCCTGACTTTC.

The gene calls are TRBV2 and TRBJ2-3; 7 bases align to TRBD2. The CDR3 runs 14 residues. The J segment lost 2 bases and the V segment lost 10 bases, leaving 9 bases of the junction unmatched. Germline-derived CDR1 and CDR2 are SNHLY and FYNNEI. CDR3 in amino acids: CATKPGGHTDTQYF. The CDR3 bases are TGTGCCACCAAGCCGGGGGGTCACACAGATACGCAGTATTTT.

This clonotype was seen ten or more times. The chain joins TRBV18 to TRBJ2-1; the match to TRBD2 covers 10 bases. With 3 bases clipped from V and 4 bases from J, the junction kept 3 bases outside the gene matches. Germline values: CDR1 KGHSH, CDR2 LQKENI. The CDR3 spans 15 residues. The CDR3 DNA reads TGTGCCAGCTCACCCGGACTAGCGGATTACAATGAGCAGTTCTTC. Encoded protein: CASSPGLADYNEQFF.

The chain couples TRBV11-2 to TRBJ2-7, with D perhaps given as TRBD1 or TRBD2 (5 bases each). Looked up from germline, CDR1 is SGHAT and CDR2 is FQNNGV. With 6 bases removed from V and 0 bases from J, the gap between germline ends came to 12 bases. This CDR3 spans 14 amino acids. The CDR3 is CASSTRDGSYEQYF. The DNA of the CDR3 is TGTGCCAGCAGTACCCGGGACGGCTCCTACGAGCAGTACTTC.

This clonotype appeared a few times. The chain joins TRBV11-2 to TRBJ2-1; a possible D gene is TRBD2 (5 bases). Germline V gene lookup returns CDR1 SGHAT and CDR2 FQNNGV. This CDR3 has 14 amino acids. Trimming left V 5 bases short and J 0 bases short, with 8 bases between. The CDR3 coding sequence is TGTGCCAGCAGCGCCCGGGGCTCCTACAATGAGCAGTTCTTC. Its protein is CASSARGSYNEQFF.

This chain joins TRBV20-1 and TRBJ1-2; TRBD1 might be the D (6 bases). Deletions cut 5 bases from V and 0 bases from J, with 19 bases between. Per the germline V gene, CDR1 is DFQATT and CDR2 is SNEGSKA (reference sequence). This CDR3 is built from 16 residues. The CDR3 sequence is CSAGGGRLRANYGYTF. CDR3 bases: TGCAGTGCTGGAGGGGGGCGGCTGAGAGCTAACTATGGCTACACCTTC.

The chain recombines TRBV13 with TRBJ2-3; 7 bases align to TRBD2. CDR3 length equals 16 residues. Germline V lookup: CDR1 PRHDT, CDR2 FYEKMQ (reference sequence). Trimming cost V 5 bases and J 0 bases; bases outside gene matches: 8. For the CDR3, the DNA is TGTGCCAGCAGCCATATAGCGGGTCCTAGCACAGATACGCAGTATTTT. Translation gives CASSHIAGPSTDTQYF.

This clonotype has a handful of counts. J is TRBJ2-7 and V is TRBV5-5; the match to TRBD1 covers 10 bases. Trimming took 0 bases from V and 2 from J; bases not matched to a gene: 8. The CDR3 totals 17 residues. Germline CDR1 is SGHKS and CDR2 is YYEKEE (reference sequence). CDR3 in DNA: TGTGCCAGCAGCTTGGCATCCGGGACAGGGGCGGCCTACGAGCAGTACTTC. Its protein is CASSLASGTGAAYEQYF.